There are many counts of the clone carrying this TCR beta chain. Its specificity is unknown. This record belongs to a study of T cells in Graves' hyperthyroidism and ophthalmopathy. General study findings and limits: A model of 13 V-J pairs discriminated ophthalmopathy from stable hyperthyroidism.

There are 15 residues in the CDR3. Per the germline V gene, CDR1 is SNHLY and CDR2 is FYNNEI. V shed 5 bases and J shed 2 bases, with 16 bases lying between them. Researchers amplified the TCR beta CDR3 regions from RNA transcripts. TCR CDR3 regions were first amplified by RT-PCR with HTBI primers. Using its own MiXCR run on the multiplex PCR reads, TCRdb lists one record per CDR3 protein. The table includes approximately 700,000 distinct CDR3 sequences, 16% detected once. The chain links TRBV2 to TRBJ2-7, with D possibly TRBD2 on 6 matching bases. This TCR came from a man younger than 30 with Graves' hyperthyroidism. The sample was blood. CDR3 sequence reads: CASSPPPGVTYEQYF. The CDR3 DNA reads as TGTGCCAGCAGTCCCCCCCCGGGGGTGACCTACGAGCAGTACTTC.